The 31 T cell receptor beta chains presented below share a single source sample, sequenced in a study of CD8 T cells in Susac syndrome. RNA, at about 0.5 to 1 ug, was reverse transcribed with random hexamers. TCRdb reprocessed the immunoSEQ multiplex PCR reads via MiXCR and lists one record per CDR3 protein. The sample yields some 95,000 distinct CDR3 sequences, just under 95% seen once. The sample taken for sequencing was CD8+ T cells from PBMCs. These TCRs come from a human donor in good health.

There are a few counts of this clonotype. The V call is TRBV7-3, the J call TRBJ2-1, with 8 bases lining up with TRBD2. With 4 bases clipped from V and 0 bases from J, the junction kept 2 bases outside the gene matches. The CDR3 spans 15 residues. Germline lookup yields CDR1 SGHTA and CDR2 FQGTGA. The CDR3 region is CASSSGTSSYNEQFF. In nucleotides, the CDR3 is TGTGCCAGCAGCTCCGGGACTAGCTCCTACAATGAGCAGTTCTTC.

CDR3 DNA: TGTGCTAGTGGCGCCGGGGAGCTGTTTTTT. It is translated as CASGAGELFF. The chain carries TRBV12-5 and TRBJ2-2, with no clear D. This CDR3 is 10 amino acids long. Germline values: CDR1 LGHNT, CDR2 FRNRAP. Trimming cost V 6 bases and J 6 bases, with 2 bases left between them.

V usage is TRBV14 and J usage is TRBJ1-2; no reliable D call. Germline values: CDR1 SGHDN, CDR2 FVKESK. The CDR3 consists of 14 residues. The V end was cut by 0 bases, the J end by 4 bases, with 9 bases between. The CDR3 coding sequence is TGTGCCAGCAGCCAAGATTTTTCTCCCTATGGCTACACCTTC. It translates to CASSQDFSPYGYTF.

J is TRBJ2-7 and V is TRBV13; D is undetermined. The germline V gene has CDR1 PRHDT and CDR2 FYEKMQ (reference sequence). The V and J ends lost 5 bases and 4 bases respectively, with 12 bases between them. The CDR3 runs 13 residues. The CDR3 here is CASSQLVAYEQYF. DNA for the CDR3: TGTGCCAGCAGCCAACTCGTGGCATACGAGCAGTACTTC.

V gene TRBV7-2 combines with J gene TRBJ1-1; D ambiguous. The germline gives CDR1 SGHTA, CDR2 FQGNSA. CDR3 length equals 17 residues. Between the trimmed V and J ends, which lost 5 bases and 1 base, there was a span of 20 bases. The CDR3 here is CASSLPLVGQPNTEAFF. DNA for the CDR3: TGTGCCAGCAGCCTCCCCCTAGTAGGGCAGCCGAACACTGAAGCTTTCTTT.

This chain connects TRBV7-8 to TRBJ2-6; no reliable D call. This CDR3 spans 16 amino acids. With 5 bases removed from V and 1 base from J, the gap between germline ends came to 12 bases. Germline V gene lookup returns CDR1 SGHVS and CDR2 FQNEAQ. CDR3 region: CASSPNDGSGANVLTF. CDR3 in DNA: TGTGCCAGCAGCCCCAACGATGGGTCTGGGGCCAACGTCCTGACTTTC.

CDR3 protein: CASSTGSSWALFMETQYF. CDR3 nucleotide sequence: TGTGCCAGCAGTACGGGGTCTAGTTGGGCGCTTTTCATGGAGACCCAGTACTTC. The rearrangement uses TRBV6-1 and TRBJ2-5; D might be TRBD2 (5 bases). The CDR3 consists of 18 residues. Germline V gene data show CDR1 as MNHNS and CDR2 as SASEGT. V lost 5 bases and J lost 5, with 27 bases in between.

The chain is built from TRBV7-9 and TRBJ2-3, with 7 bases that match TRBD1. The CDR3 is made up of 11 amino acids. Germline values: CDR1 SEHNR, CDR2 FQNEAQ (reference sequence). Unmatched junction bases numbered 4, after V lost 10 bases and J lost 6 bases. CDR3 in DNA: TGTGCCACGACAGGGATGGATACGCAGTATTTT. Protein: CATTGMDTQYF.

The chain is built from TRBV7-9 and TRBJ1-1, with unresolved D. Between the trimmed V and J ends, which lost 6 bases and 0 bases, there was a span of 23 bases. The germline gives CDR1 SEHNR, CDR2 FQNEAQ (reference sequence). The CDR3 has 18 amino acids. The CDR3 is CASRFSRKQAHLNTEAFF. As DNA, the CDR3 is TGTGCCAGCAGATTCTCCAGAAAGCAGGCTCACCTGAACACTGAAGCTTTCTTT.

V is TRBV19 and J is TRBJ2-7; D is perhaps TRBD2 (6 bases). Germline-derived CDR1 and CDR2 are LNHDA and SQIVND (reference sequence). Trimming took 1 base from V and 4 from J, leaving 14 bases between them. CDR3 length equals 15 residues. This chain's CDR3 is CASSIALAEEYEQYF. CDR3 bases: TGTGCCAGTAGTATAGCATTAGCGGAGGAATACGAGCAGTACTTC.

The chain links TRBV6-1 to TRBJ2-5; D is undetermined. V dropped 3 bases and J dropped 1 base, with 9 bases sitting between them. The CDR3 runs to 14 residues. Germline V CDR1 and CDR2: MNHNS, SASEGT. CDR3 protein: CASSDFGLQETQYF. DNA of the CDR3: TGTGCCAGCAGTGATTTCGGCCTCCAAGAGACCCAGTACTTC.

The chain recombines TRBV7-9 with TRBJ1-1; D uncertain. The CDR3 extends over 17 amino acids. Germline values: CDR1 SEHNR, CDR2 FQNEAQ (reference sequence). Trimming took off 1 base at V and 1 base at J, with 16 bases between the two ends. Here the CDR3 reads CASSLVLGGSKNTEAFF. CDR3 coding DNA: TGTGCCAGCAGCTTAGTCCTTGGAGGATCCAAGAACACTGAAGCTTTCTTT.

V usage is TRBV5-6 and J usage is TRBJ1-1, with D possibly matching TRBD1 (5 bases). The CDR3 covers 15 residues. Germline V CDR1 and CDR2: SGHDT, YYEEEE. V was shortened by 4 bases and J by 2 bases, with 15 bases between the two germline ends. CDR3 DNA sequence: TGTGCCAGCAGCCCCGGAGCAGGGTTTAACACTGAAGCTTTCTTT. Amino acids: CASSPGAGFNTEAFF. Based on the CDR3 plus reference TRBV5-6 and TRBJ1-1, the full variable domain is DAGVTQSPTHLIKTRGQQVTLRCSPKSGHDTVSWYQQALGQGPQFIFQYYEEEERQRGNFPDRFSGHQFPNYSSELNVNALLLGDSALYLCASSPGAGFNTEAFFGQGTRLTVV.

The J gene is TRBJ1-4, the V gene TRBV9, with 8 positions matching TRBD1. In germline, CDR1 is SGDLS, CDR2 YYNGEE. J gave up 8 bases and V 3 bases, and 6 bases lay outside the gene matches. The CDR3 is 14 amino acids. CDR3 sequence reads: CASSGLQGEEKLFF. The CDR3 DNA is TGTGCCAGCAGCGGACTACAGGGGGAGGAAAAACTGTTTTTT.

CDR3 sequence (DNA): TGCGCCAGCAGTCGCGGCGCGCCAGAGGAGGTCTGGGGCTACACCTTC. It is translated as CASSRGAPEEVWGYTF. This chain joins TRBV23-1 and TRBJ1-2, with unresolved D. TRBV23-1 is flagged as an ORF with uncertain function. CDR3 size: 16 residues. V was cut by 4 bases and J by 8 bases, with 23 bases left in between.

V usage is TRBV7-8 and J usage is TRBJ1-5; 9 nucleotides align to TRBD1. Unmatched junction bases numbered 11, after V lost 5 bases and J lost 6 bases. Germline loops: CDR1 SGHVS, CDR2 FQNEAQ. This CDR3 is built from 16 residues. For the CDR3, the DNA is TGTGCCAGCAGCGCGGGCGGACAGGGGCTGGGTCAGCCCCAGCATTTT. Translated, it gives CASSAGGQGLGQPQHF.

The genes are TRBV2 and TRBJ2-2; D not resolved. CDR3 size: 12 residues. Germline V CDR1 and CDR2: SNHLY, FYNNEI. V shed 3 bases and J shed 6 bases, with 5 bases lying between them. The CDR3 loop is CASSDRAGELFF. The DNA for the CDR3 is TGTGCCAGCAGTGATAGGGCCGGGGAGCTGTTTTTT.

The CDR3 reads CASSMSGSPNQPQHF. The CDR3, as DNA: TGTGCCAGTAGTATGTCGGGTTCCCCAAATCAGCCCCAGCATTTT. The chain has TRBV19 and TRBJ1-5; D is ambiguous. This CDR3 has 15 residues. Germline loops: CDR1 LNHDA, CDR2 SQIVND (reference sequence). V was shortened by 3 bases and J by 4 bases, with 13 bases between the two germline ends. Full variable domain (remainder filled in from reference TRBV19 and TRBJ1-5): DGGITQSPKYLFRKEGQNVTLSCEQNLNHDAMYWYRQDPGQGLRLIYYSQIVNDFQKGDIAEGYSVSREKKESFPLTVTSAQKNPTAFYLCASSMSGSPNQPQHFGDGTRLSIL.

The V call is TRBV24-1, the J call TRBJ2-2, with D unclear. V lost 3 bases to trimming and J lost 7 bases, with 5 bases between them. Germline V CDR1 and CDR2: KGHDR, SFDVKD. The CDR3 runs to 12 residues. The CDR3 coding sequence is TGTGCCACCAGTGATGGGGACGGGGAGCTGTTTTTT. Translating it yields CATSDGDGELFF.

V gene TRBV9 combines with J gene TRBJ2-3; D perhaps matches TRBD2 (7 bases). CDR1 and CDR2 (germline): SGDLS, YYNGEE. The length of the CDR3 is 16 residues. The V end was cut by 3 bases, the J end by 6 bases, with 20 bases between. CDR3 DNA sequence: TGTGCCAGCAGCGGCGCAACGCGGGGGCGCGGGGATACGCAGTATTTT. Its translation is CASSGATRGRGDTQYF.

The chain is built from TRBV6-1 and TRBJ1-1, with TRBD1 matching over 7 bases. V lost 7 bases, J lost 3 bases, and 8 bases stayed unmatched. This CDR3 contains 14 residues. The germline V gene encodes CDR1 MNHNS and CDR2 SASEGT. The CDR3 coding sequence is TGTGCCAGCACCCTAGGGGGCGAGTACACTGAAGCTTTCTTT. It specifies CASTLGGEYTEAFF.

The chain uses TRBV20-1 and TRBJ2-7; 8 positions match TRBD2. The CDR3 is made up of 14 amino acids. With 3 bases clipped from V and 0 bases from J, the junction kept 4 bases outside the gene matches. CDR1 DFQATT and CDR2 SNEGSKA come from the germline V gene (reference sequence). CDR3 amino acids: CSARGTRSSYEQYF. The CDR3 DNA follows: TGCAGTGCTAGGGGGACTAGGAGCTCCTACGAGCAGTACTTC.

This CDR3 reads CASSLGPPSGNTIYF. The CDR3 DNA is TGTGCCAGCAGTCTGGGCCCGCCCTCTGGAAACACCATATATTTT. This rearrangement joins TRBV27 to TRBJ1-3; no firm D call. The germline CDR1 and CDR2 sequences are MNHEY and SMNVEV (reference sequence). The CDR3 has 15 amino acids. V was clipped by 5 bases and J by 0 bases, with 11 bases between them.

This clonotype was recorded once. The chain joins TRBV5-1 to TRBJ1-1, with a tentative D call TRBD1 (5 bases). CDR1 is SGHRS and CDR2 is YFSETQ in the germline V gene. The length of the CDR3 is 14 residues. The V end lost 6 bases, the J end lost 2 bases, and 14 bases lay between the germline ends. The CDR3 loop reads CASNRAGVNTEAFF. Written as DNA, the CDR3 is TGCGCCAGCAACCGAGCGGGGGTTAACACTGAAGCTTTCTTT.

This chain joins TRBV2 and TRBJ2-1; no firm D call. V lost 7 bases, J lost 0 bases, and 13 bases lay in between. Germline CDR1 is SNHLY and CDR2 is FYNNEI. The CDR3 length is 15 residues. The CDR3 reads CASTPGRSSYNEQFF. CDR3 nucleotides: TGTGCCAGCACCCCTGGGCGGAGCTCCTACAATGAGCAGTTCTTC. The variable domain in full, completed from reference TRBV2 and TRBJ2-1, reads EPEVTQTPSHQVTQMGQEVILRCVPISNHLYFYWYRQILGQKVEFLVSFYNNEISEKSEIFDDQFSVERPDGSNFTLKIRSTKLEDSAMYFCASTPGRSSYNEQFFGPGTRLTVL.

The J gene is TRBJ1-5, the V gene TRBV20-1, with a tentative D call TRBD1 (5 bases). V was trimmed by 0 bases and J by 6 bases, leaving 6 bases between them. The V gene's germline CDR1 is DFQATT and CDR2 SNEGSKA (reference sequence). This CDR3 spans 12 amino acids. The chain's CDR3 is CSARDGGQPQHF. The CDR3 nucleotides are TGCAGTGCTAGAGATGGGGGTCAGCCCCAGCATTTT.

The chain combines TRBV29-1 with TRBJ2-1; 7 bases are a match to TRBD2. J was trimmed by 0 bases and V by 4 bases; bases with no gene match: 6. CDR1 is SQVTM, CDR2 ANQGSEA, per germline. There are 15 residues in the CDR3. In nucleotides, the CDR3 is TGCAGCGTTGTAGGGAGGGGTACCTCCTACAATGAGCAGTTCTTC. It codes for CSVVGRGTSYNEQFF.

In this sample, this clonotype turned up once. V gene TRBV19 combines with J gene TRBJ1-2; unclear D gene. This CDR3 has 14 amino acids. In germline, CDR1 is LNHDA, CDR2 SQIVND (reference sequence). V lost 3 bases to trimming and J lost 0 bases, with 8 bases between them. As DNA, the CDR3 is TGTGCCAGTAGTATCCCGGACGCTAACTATGGCTACACCTTC. Amino acid sequence: CASSIPDANYGYTF.

This rearrangement joins TRBV28 to TRBJ1-1; no definite D call. Germline V gives CDR1 MDHEN, CDR2 SYDVKM. V was pared by 5 bases and J by 1 base, with 11 bases between. CDR3 size: 14 residues. CDR3 sequence (DNA): TGTGCCAGCAGTGACGGGTATCGGAACACTGAAGCTTTCTTT. It codes for CASSDGYRNTEAFF.

This clonotype was seen just once. The rearrangement links TRBV29-1 to TRBJ1-2, with a weak D call TRBD1 (6 bases). V was trimmed by 7 bases and J by 4 bases, leaving 16 bases between them. Germline CDR1 is SQVTM and CDR2 is ANQGSEA. The CDR3 covers 13 residues. CDR3 DNA sequence: TGCAGCGGGACCCCGGGGGCAGGCTATGGCTACACCTTC. The encoded protein is CSGTPGAGYGYTF.

The chain recombines TRBV21-1 with TRBJ1-5; the listed D gene, TRBD1, was not tested against the DNA. TRBV21-1 is a pseudogene segment. The CDR3 runs to 16 residues. CDR3 amino acids: CASSKVVRGSNQPQHF. Written as DNA, the CDR3 is TGTGCCAGCAGCAAGGTCGTAAGGGGTAGCAATCAGCCCCAGCATTTT.